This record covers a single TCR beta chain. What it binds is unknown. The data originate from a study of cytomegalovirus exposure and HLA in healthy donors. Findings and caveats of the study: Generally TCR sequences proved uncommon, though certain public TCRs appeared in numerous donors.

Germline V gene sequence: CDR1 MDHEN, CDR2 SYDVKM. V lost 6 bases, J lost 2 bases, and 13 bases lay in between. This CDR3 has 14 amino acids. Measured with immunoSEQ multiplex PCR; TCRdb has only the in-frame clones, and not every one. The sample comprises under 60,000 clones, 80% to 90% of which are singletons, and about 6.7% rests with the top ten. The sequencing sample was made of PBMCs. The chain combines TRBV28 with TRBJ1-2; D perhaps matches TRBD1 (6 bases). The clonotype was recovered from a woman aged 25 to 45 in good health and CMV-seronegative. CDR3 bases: TGTGCCAGCAGCCAACAGGGACCCAACTATGGCTACACCTTC. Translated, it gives CASSQQGPNYGYTF.